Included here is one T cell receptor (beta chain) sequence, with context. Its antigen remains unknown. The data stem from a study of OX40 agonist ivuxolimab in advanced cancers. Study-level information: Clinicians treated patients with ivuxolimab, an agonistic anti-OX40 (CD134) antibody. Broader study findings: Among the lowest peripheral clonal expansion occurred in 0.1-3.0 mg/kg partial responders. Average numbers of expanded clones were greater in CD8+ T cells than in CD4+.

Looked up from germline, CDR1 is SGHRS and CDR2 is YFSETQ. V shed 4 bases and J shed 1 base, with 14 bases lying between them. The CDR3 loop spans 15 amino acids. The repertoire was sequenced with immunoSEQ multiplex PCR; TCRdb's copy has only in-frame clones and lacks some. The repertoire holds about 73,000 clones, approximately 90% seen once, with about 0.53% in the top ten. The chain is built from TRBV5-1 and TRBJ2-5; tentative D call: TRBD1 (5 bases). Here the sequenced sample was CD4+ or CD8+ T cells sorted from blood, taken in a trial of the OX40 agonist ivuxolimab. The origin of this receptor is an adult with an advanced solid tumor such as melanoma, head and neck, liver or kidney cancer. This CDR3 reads CASSPVAGPQETQYF. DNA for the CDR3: TGCGCCAGCAGCCCCGTGGCAGGGCCCCAAGAGACCCAGTACTTC.